The present TCR beta chain was sequenced within a study of radiotherapy plus CTLA-4 blockade in lung cancer. Study at large: Disease control was achieved by over 30% of patients, and objective responses by 18%.

Turning to this clone: Its antigen is unknown.

Germline CDR1 is SNHLY and CDR2 is FYNNEI. The V end lost 7 bases, the J end lost 2 bases, and 9 bases lay between the germline ends. The CDR3 contains 13 residues. General study results and limits: Reported findings show early blood T cell clone dynamics, with interferon-beta, best predicted response. TCR clones from tumors expanded in blood after radiotherapy plus ipilimumab.

Receiving focal radiation plus CTLA-4 blockade with ipilimumab were patients who had chemo-refractory metastatic non-small-cell lung cancer. Sequencing was performed with immunoSEQ multiplex PCR; in TCRdb, only in-frame clones are kept and a portion is missing. Of 15,000 to 20,000 clones listed, about 83% are singletons. This chain joins TRBV2 and TRBJ2-1; weak D call: TRBD1 (6 bases). The origin of this receptor is a human donor with non-small cell lung cancer whose response to radiotherapy plus ipilimumab could not be evaluated. The sample was peripheral blood, taken from a patient treated with radiotherapy plus ipilimumab. The CDR3 sequence: CASIDRPYNEQFF. The DNA for the CDR3 is TGTGCCAGCATTGACAGGCCCTACAATGAGCAGTTCTTC.